This TCR beta chain was profiled in a study of T cells in Graves' hyperthyroidism and ophthalmopathy. In patients aged 18 to 65, hyperthyroidism was newly diagnosed, with duration under 2 months. Clinicians diagnosed patients from clinical symptoms, serum thyroxine and TRAb, thyroid ultrasound and orbital computed tomography. V dropped 2 bases and J dropped 4 bases, with 5 bases sitting between them. CDR3 size: 13 residues. Overall study results and limits: Ophthalmopathy could be told apart from stable hyperthyroidism with a 13 V-J model.

Amplification yielded TCR beta CDR3 regions, with RNA transcripts as the source. The TCR CDR3 was amplified in a first-round RT-PCR using the HTBI primer set. TCRdb independently ran MiXCR on the multiplex PCR reads; one entry per CDR3 protein. The sample contains under 450,000 distinct CDR3 sequences, roughly 14% of which appear only once. For this clonotype: No antigen is known for it.

This TCR derives from a woman between 18 and 30 years old with Graves' hyperthyroidism. This chain connects TRBV12-3 or TRBV12-4 to TRBJ2-2; D ambiguous. Sequencing used blood. The CDR3 reads CASSLQTTGELFF. The CDR3 region has the DNA TGTGCCAGCAGTTTACAGACCACCGGGGAGCTGTTTTTT.